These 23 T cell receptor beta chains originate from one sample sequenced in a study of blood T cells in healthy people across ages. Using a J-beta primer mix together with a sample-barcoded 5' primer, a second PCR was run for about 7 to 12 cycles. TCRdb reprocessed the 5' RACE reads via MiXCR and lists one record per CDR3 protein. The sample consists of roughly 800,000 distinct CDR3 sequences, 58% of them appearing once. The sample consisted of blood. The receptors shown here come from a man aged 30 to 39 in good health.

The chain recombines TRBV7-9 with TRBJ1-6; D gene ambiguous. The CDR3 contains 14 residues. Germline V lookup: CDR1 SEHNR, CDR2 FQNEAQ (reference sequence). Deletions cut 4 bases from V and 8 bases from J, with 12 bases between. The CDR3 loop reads CASSSVQTYSPLHF. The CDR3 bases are TGTGCCAGCAGCTCCGTCCAAACCTATTCACCCCTCCACTTT.

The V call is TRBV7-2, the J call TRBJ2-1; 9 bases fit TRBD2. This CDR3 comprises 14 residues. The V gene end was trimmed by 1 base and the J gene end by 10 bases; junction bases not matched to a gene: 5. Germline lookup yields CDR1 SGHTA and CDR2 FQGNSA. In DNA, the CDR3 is TGTGCCAGCAGCTTAGGTGGACTAGCGACCGAGCAGTTCTTC. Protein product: CASSLGGLATEQFF.

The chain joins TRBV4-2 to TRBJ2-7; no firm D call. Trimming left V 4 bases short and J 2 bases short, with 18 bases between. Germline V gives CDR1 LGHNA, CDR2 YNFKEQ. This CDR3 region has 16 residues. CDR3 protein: CASSPTTTAPTYEQYF. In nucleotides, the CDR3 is TGTGCCAGCAGCCCCACGACGACTGCCCCTACCTACGAGCAGTACTTC.

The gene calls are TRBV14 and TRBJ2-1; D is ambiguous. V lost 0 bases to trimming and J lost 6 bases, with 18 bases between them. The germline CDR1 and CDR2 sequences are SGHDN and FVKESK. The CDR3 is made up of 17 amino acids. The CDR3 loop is CASSQDLGPVGSNEQFF. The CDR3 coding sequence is TGTGCCAGCAGCCAAGATCTCGGTCCCGTCGGGTCCAATGAGCAGTTCTTC.

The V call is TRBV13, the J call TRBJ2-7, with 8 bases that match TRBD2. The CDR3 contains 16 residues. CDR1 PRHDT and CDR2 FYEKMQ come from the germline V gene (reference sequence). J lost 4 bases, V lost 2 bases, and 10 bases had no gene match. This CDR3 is CASSLNTKTSAYEQYF. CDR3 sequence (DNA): TGTGCCAGCAGCTTAAACACCAAGACTAGCGCTTACGAGCAGTACTTC.

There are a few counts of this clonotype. The CDR3 DNA follows: TGTGCCACCAGCGACAGACTTTACGGGACTAGCCCCTACGAGCAGTACTTC. It is translated as CATSDRLYGTSPYEQYF. This chain links TRBV15 with TRBJ2-7, with 9 bases lining up with TRBD2. Per germline, CDR1 LNHNV and CDR2 YYDKDF (reference sequence). The CDR3 is 17 amino acids. The V segment lost 5 bases and the J segment 2 bases; nucleotides outside the gene matches: 13.

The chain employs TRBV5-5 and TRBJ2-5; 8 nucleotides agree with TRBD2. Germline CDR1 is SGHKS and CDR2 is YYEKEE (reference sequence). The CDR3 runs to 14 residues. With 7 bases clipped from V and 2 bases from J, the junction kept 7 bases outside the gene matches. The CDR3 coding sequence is TGTGCCAGCGGTCGGGAGGGGTTGCAAGAGACCCAGTACTTC. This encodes CASGREGLQETQYF.

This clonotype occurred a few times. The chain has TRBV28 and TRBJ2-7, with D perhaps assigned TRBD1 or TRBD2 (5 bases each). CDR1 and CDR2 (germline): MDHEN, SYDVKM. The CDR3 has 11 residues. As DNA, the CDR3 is TGTGCGACAGCAAATCGGAGGGAGCAGTACTTC. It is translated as CATANRREQYF.

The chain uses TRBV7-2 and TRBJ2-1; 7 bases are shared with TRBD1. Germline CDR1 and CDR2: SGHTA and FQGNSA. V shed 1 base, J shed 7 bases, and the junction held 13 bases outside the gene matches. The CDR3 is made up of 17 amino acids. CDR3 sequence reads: CASSLVSGQAGGNEQFF. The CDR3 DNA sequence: TGTGCCAGCAGCTTAGTTTCAGGACAGGCCGGAGGAAATGAGCAGTTCTTC.

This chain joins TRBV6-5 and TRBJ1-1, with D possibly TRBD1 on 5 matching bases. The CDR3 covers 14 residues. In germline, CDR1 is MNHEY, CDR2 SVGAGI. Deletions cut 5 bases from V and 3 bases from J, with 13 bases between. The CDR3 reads CASSPGRLDTEAFF. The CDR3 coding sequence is TGTGCCAGCAGTCCGGGACGGCTGGACACTGAAGCTTTCTTT.

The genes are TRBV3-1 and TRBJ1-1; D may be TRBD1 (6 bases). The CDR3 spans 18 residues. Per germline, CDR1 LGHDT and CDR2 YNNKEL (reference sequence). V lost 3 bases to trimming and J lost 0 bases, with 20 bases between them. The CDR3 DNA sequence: TGTGCCAGCAGCCAGGATTGGGACACCTACGTAATGAACACTGAAGCTTTCTTT. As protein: CASSQDWDTYVMNTEAFF.

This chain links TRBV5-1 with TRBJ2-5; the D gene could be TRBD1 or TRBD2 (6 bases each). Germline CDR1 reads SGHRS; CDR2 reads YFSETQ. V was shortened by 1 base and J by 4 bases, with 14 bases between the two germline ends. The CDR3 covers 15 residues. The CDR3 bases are TGCGCCAGCAGCTTGCTCGGAGGGGGGACAGAGACCCAGTACTTC. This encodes CASSLLGGGTETQYF.

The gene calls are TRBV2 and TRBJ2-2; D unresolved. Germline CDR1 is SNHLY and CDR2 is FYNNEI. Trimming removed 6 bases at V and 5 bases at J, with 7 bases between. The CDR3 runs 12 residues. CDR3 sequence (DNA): TGTGCCAGCAGATACCAGACCGGGGAGCTGTTTTTT. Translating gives CASRYQTGELFF.

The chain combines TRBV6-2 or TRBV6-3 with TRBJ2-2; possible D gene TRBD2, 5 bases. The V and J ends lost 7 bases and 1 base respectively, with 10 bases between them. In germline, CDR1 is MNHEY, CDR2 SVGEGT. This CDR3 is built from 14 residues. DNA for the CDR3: TGTGCCAGCATAGTCCGGGAGAACACCGGGGAGCTGTTTTTT. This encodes CASIVRENTGELFF.

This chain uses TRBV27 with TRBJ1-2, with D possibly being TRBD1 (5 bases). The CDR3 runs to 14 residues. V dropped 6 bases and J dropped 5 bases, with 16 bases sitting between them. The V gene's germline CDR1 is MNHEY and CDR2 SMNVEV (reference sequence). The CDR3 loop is CASSPWGGPYGYTF. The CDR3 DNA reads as TGTGCCAGCAGCCCCTGGGGGGGACCTTATGGCTACACCTTC.

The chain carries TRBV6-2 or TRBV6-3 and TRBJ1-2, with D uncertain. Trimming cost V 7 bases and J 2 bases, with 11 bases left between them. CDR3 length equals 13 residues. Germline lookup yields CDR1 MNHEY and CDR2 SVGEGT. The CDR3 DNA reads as TGTGCCAGCACCGTCCGCTTAAACTATGGCTACACCTTC. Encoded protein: CASTVRLNYGYTF.

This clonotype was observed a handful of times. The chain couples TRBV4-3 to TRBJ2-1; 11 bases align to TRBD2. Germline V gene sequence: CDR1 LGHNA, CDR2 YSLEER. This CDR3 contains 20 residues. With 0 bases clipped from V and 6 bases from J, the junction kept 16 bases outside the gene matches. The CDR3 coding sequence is TGCGCCAGCAGCCAAGATTGGGGTGTTCAGGGCCTAGCGGGAGGCAATGAGCAGTTCTTC. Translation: CASSQDWGVQGLAGGNEQFF.

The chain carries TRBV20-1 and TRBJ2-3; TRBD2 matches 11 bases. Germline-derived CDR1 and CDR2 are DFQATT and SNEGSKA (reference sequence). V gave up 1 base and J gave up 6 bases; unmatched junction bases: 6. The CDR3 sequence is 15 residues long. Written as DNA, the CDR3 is TGCAGTGCTAGAGCGGCTAGCGGGAGGCTCGATACGCAGTATTTT. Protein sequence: CSARAASGRLDTQYF.

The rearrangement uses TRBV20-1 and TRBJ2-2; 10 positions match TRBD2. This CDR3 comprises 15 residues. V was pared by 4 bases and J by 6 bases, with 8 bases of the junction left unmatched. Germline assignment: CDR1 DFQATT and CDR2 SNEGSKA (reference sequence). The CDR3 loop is CSANSPSGSPGELFF. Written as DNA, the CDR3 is TGCAGTGCTAATAGTCCTAGCGGGAGCCCCGGGGAGCTGTTTTTT.

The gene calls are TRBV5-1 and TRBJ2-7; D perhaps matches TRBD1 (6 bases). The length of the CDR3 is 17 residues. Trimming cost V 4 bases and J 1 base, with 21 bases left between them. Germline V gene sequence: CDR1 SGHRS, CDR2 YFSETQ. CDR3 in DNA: TGCGCCAGCAGCCCTTCCCTCGCAGGGGTCGATTCCTACGAGCAGTACTTC. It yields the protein CASSPSLAGVDSYEQYF. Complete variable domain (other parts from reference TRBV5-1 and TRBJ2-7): KAGVTQTPRYLIKTRGQQVTLSCSPISGHRSVSWYQQTPGQGLQFLFEYFSETQRNKGNFPGRFSGRQFSNSRSEMNVSTLELGDSALYLCASSPSLAGVDSYEQYFGPGTRLTVT.

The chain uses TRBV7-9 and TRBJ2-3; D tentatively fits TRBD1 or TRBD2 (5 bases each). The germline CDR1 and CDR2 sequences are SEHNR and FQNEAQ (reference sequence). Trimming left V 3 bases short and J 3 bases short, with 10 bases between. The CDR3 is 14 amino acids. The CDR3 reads CASSFGTETDTQYF. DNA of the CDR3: TGTGCCAGCAGCTTCGGGACGGAAACAGATACGCAGTATTTT.

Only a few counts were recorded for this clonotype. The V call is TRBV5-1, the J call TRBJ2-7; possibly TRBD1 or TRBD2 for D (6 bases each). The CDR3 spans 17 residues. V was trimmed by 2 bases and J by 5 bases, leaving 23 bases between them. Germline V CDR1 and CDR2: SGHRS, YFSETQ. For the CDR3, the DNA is TGCGCCAGCAGCTTCTCGGGGGCCCCCATGAACCACAACGAGCAGTACTTC. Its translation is CASSFSGAPMNHNEQYF.

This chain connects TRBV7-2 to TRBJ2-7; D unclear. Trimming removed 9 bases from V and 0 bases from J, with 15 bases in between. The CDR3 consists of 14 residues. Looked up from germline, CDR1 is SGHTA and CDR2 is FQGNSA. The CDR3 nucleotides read TGTGCCAGATCTTTGGGTAGTAACTCCTACGAGCAGTACTTC. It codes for CARSLGSNSYEQYF. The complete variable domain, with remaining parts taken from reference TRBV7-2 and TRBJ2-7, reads GAGVSQSPSNKVTEKGKDVELRCDPISGHTALYWYRQSLGQGLEFLIYFQGNSAPDKSGLPSDRFSAERTGGSVSTLTIQRTQQEDSAVYLCARSLGSNSYEQYFGPGTRLTVT.